The next 15 T cell receptor beta chains were all read from a single sample in a study of blood T cell repertoires in COVID-19. Profiled with immunoSEQ multiplex PCR; TCRdb holds only in-frame clones, not every one. Of 90,000 to 100,000 clones in the sample, more than 75% were seen once. The sequencing sample was made of peripheral blood. The receptor source for this set is a man older than 75 with acute or convalescent COVID-19.

The gene calls are TRBV4-1 and TRBJ2-2; D gene unclear. In germline, CDR1 is MGHRA, CDR2 YSYEKL. Deletions cut 2 bases from V and 5 bases from J, with 15 bases between. This CDR3 spans 16 amino acids. CDR3 sequence: CASSQIFRERTGELFF. The DNA of the CDR3 is TGCGCCAGCAGCCAAATTTTTCGCGAGAGGACCGGGGAGCTGTTTTTT.

This clone has just one count. The genes are TRBV2 and TRBJ1-4, with D possibly TRBD1 on 5 matching bases. The CDR3 runs 14 residues. Germline assignment: CDR1 SNHLY and CDR2 FYNNEI. Trimming stripped 6 bases from V and 0 bases from J, with 8 bases between. CDR3 region: CASREGSTNEKLFF. As DNA, the CDR3 is TGTGCCAGCAGGGAGGGGTCAACTAATGAAAAACTGTTTTTT.

The V and J genes are TRBV5-5 and TRBJ1-6; TRBD1 might be the D (6 bases). This CDR3 contains 17 residues. V was cut by 4 bases and J by 0 bases, with 14 bases left in between. Germline CDR1 SGHKS, CDR2 YYEKEE (reference sequence). The CDR3 sequence is CASSPRGASSYNSPLHF. The CDR3 region has the DNA TGTGCCAGCAGCCCCCGGGGGGCGTCCTCCTATAATTCACCCCTCCACTTT.

The rearrangement joins TRBV5-5 to TRBJ1-1; D gene ambiguous. The CDR3 extends over 14 amino acids. V lost 0 bases and J lost 1, with 7 bases in between. CDR1 and CDR2 from the germline V gene are SGHKS and YYEKEE (reference sequence). CDR3 sequence: CASSLVAANTEAFF. In DNA, the CDR3 is TGTGCCAGCAGCTTGGTAGCTGCGAACACTGAAGCTTTCTTT.

This rearrangement joins TRBV28 to TRBJ1-3; D gene unclear. CDR3 size: 16 residues. From germline, CDR1 is MDHEN and CDR2 SYDVKM. Trimming took off 7 bases at V and 1 base at J, with 17 bases between the two ends. The CDR3 region has the DNA TGTGCCAGCAAAGAGGCCGGCGGAGCGTCTGGAAACACCATATATTTT. It encodes CASKEAGGASGNTIYF. Full variable domain (missing parts from reference TRBV28 and TRBJ1-3): DVKVTQSSRYLVKRTGEKVFLECVQDMDHENMFWYRQDPGLGLRLIYFSYDVKMKEKGDIPEGYSVSREKKERFSLILESASTNQTSMYLCASKEAGGASGNTIYFGEGSWLTVV.

V usage is TRBV6-5 and J usage is TRBJ1-1, with D tentatively TRBD1 (5 bases). V lost 4 bases to trimming and J lost 0 bases, with 12 bases between them. Germline CDR1 is MNHEY and CDR2 is SVGAGI. This CDR3 comprises 15 residues. The CDR3 sequence: CASSSRQSLNTEAFF. As DNA, the CDR3 is TGTGCCAGCAGTTCAAGACAGTCTTTGAACACTGAAGCTTTCTTT.

The chain is built from TRBV7-9 and TRBJ2-5; 7 bases fit TRBD1. The CDR3 has 17 amino acids. Germline CDR1 SEHNR, CDR2 FQNEAQ (reference sequence). Trimming removed 5 bases from V and 2 bases from J; junction bases left unmatched: 14. CDR3 residues: CASSPRGTNGGQETQYF. CDR3 DNA: TGTGCCAGCAGCCCCAGGGGGACCAATGGGGGACAAGAGACCCAGTACTTC.

The rearrangement uses TRBV13 and TRBJ1-1; D is unresolved. This CDR3 region has 14 residues. Germline loops: CDR1 PRHDT, CDR2 FYEKMQ (reference sequence). Trimming removed 5 bases from V and 10 bases from J, with 20 bases in between. CDR3 bases: TGTGCCAGCAGCCTGCTAGAAGGCCGTGGCGTAGCTTTCTTT. Its translation is CASSLLEGRGVAFF.

This clone was observed once. The V call is TRBV7-9, the J call TRBJ2-3, with 8 bases identical to TRBD1. This CDR3 comprises 12 residues. V lost 1 base and J lost 13; bases outside the gene matches: 4. The germline V gene has CDR1 SEHNR and CDR2 FQNEAQ (reference sequence). This chain's CDR3 is CASSLVAGQEYF. The CDR3 DNA reads TGTGCCAGCAGCTTAGTTGCGGGACAGGAGTATTTT.

This clone was seen more than once but under ten times. V usage is TRBV24-1 and J usage is TRBJ1-2; D call uncertain. CDR1 is KGHDR and CDR2 is SFDVKD in the germline V gene. CDR3 length equals 12 residues. V was shortened by 4 bases and J by 3 bases, with 5 bases between the two germline ends. The CDR3 is CATSERDYGYTF. In nucleotides, the CDR3 is TGTGCCACCAGTGAACGGGACTATGGCTACACCTTC.

This clone has only one observation. The chain employs TRBV6-5 and TRBJ2-5; 8 bases align to TRBD2. Germline V gene data show CDR1 as MNHEY and CDR2 as SVGAGI. CDR3 length: 15 residues. The V segment lost 0 bases and the J segment 7 bases; nucleotides outside the gene matches: 7. In DNA, the CDR3 is TGTGCCAGCAGTTACTCGGAGCGGGGGCCCGGGACCCAGTACTTC. This translates into CASSYSERGPGTQYF.

This clone occurred once. This chain links TRBV4-1 with TRBJ1-6, with TRBD1 identical over 8 bases. This CDR3 comprises 19 residues. Looked up from germline, CDR1 is MGHRA and CDR2 is YSYEKL. Unmatched junction bases numbered 7, after V lost 0 bases and J lost 0 bases. CDR3 sequence reads: CASSQEADRASSYNSPLHF. The CDR3 coding sequence is TGCGCCAGCAGCCAAGAGGCGGACAGGGCTAGCTCCTATAATTCACCCCTCCACTTT.

V usage is TRBV7-9 and J usage is TRBJ2-2, with 7 nucleotides matching TRBD1. Germline loops: CDR1 SEHNR, CDR2 FQNEAQ (reference sequence). CDR3 length equals 14 residues. With 4 bases clipped from V and 3 bases from J, the junction kept 2 bases outside the gene matches. CDR3 loop: CASSSQGDTGELFF. The CDR3 region has the DNA TGTGCCAGCAGCTCCCAGGGGGACACCGGGGAGCTGTTTTTT.

The chain joins TRBV20-1 to TRBJ2-7, with TRBD2 matching 9 bases. The CDR3 loop spans 15 amino acids. V gave up 6 bases and J gave up 2 bases; unmatched junction bases: 11. Germline V lookup: CDR1 DFQATT, CDR2 SNEGSKA (reference sequence). CDR3 residues: CSASRPSGTAYEQYF. CDR3 bases: TGCAGTGCCAGTAGGCCTAGCGGGACCGCCTACGAGCAGTACTTC.

This chain uses TRBV19 with TRBJ1-3; 8 bases align to TRBD1. The V gene end was trimmed by 3 bases and the J gene end by 1 base; junction bases not matched to a gene: 5. The germline V gene encodes CDR1 LNHDA and CDR2 SQIVND (reference sequence). CDR3 size: 16 residues. As DNA, the CDR3 is TGTGCCAGTAGTATTTTCAGGGGGCAATCTGGAAACACCATATATTTT. It encodes CASSIFRGQSGNTIYF.